This entry is about one TCR beta chain. Germline CDR1 LGHDT, CDR2 YNNKEL (reference sequence). The CDR3 sequence is 15 residues long. Trimming cost V 1 base and J 5 bases; bases outside gene matches: 3. Each CDR3 protein gets one entry after TCRdb re-called the RT-PCR reads with MiXCR. Here the sample spans hundreds of thousands of distinct CDR3 sequences, approximately 14% being singletons. The receptor was isolated from a female donor in good health, serving as a healthy control. The chain carries TRBV3-1 and TRBJ2-5, with 11 bases lining up with TRBD2. Sequencing was carried out using memory CD4+ T cells from blood. The DNA for the CDR3 is TGTGCCAGCAGCCAAGGACTAGCGGGATTCGAGACCCAGTACTTC. It codes for CASSQGLAGFETQYF.